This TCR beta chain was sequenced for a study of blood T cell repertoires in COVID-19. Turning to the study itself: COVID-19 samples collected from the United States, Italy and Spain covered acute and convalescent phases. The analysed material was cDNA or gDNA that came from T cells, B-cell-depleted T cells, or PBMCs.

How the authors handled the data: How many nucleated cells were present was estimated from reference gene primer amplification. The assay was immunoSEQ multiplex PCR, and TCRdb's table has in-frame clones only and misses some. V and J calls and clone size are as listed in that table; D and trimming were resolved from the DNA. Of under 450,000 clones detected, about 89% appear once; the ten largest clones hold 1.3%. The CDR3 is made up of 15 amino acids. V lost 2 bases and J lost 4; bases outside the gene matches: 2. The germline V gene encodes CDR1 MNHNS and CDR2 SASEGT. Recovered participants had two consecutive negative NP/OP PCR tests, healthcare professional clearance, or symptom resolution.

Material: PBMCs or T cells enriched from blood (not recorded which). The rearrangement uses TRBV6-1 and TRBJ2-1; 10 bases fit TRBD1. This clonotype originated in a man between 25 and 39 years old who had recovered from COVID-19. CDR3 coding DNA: TGTGCCAGCAGTGAATTGGGACAGGGGTACAATGAGCAGTTCTTC. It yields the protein CASSELGQGYNEQFF.